Listed here are 24 T cell receptor beta chains from one sample, sequenced in a study of blood T cells in healthy people across ages (dated by TCRdb to the mid-2010s). The library was prepared using 5' RACE. The sample was run on an Illumina HiSeq 2500. A second roughly 7 to 11 cycle PCR used a sample-barcoded 5' primer and a J-beta primer mix. TCRdb trimmed the raw reads at Q25, called clones with MiXCR and kept productive beta chains. For every CDR3 protein sequence, its rows merge into one entry that carries the most common genes and DNA. The sample contains 750,000 to 850,000 distinct CDR3 sequences, approximately 25% of them found a single time. The ten largest clones capture roughly 3.8% of the sample. This same sample was also part of a study on T cells of mothers and their children.

The sequenced material came from blood. These receptors all stem from a boy younger than 18 in good health.

This clonotype was seen a handful of times. The chain links TRBV7-9 to TRBJ1-6; weak D call: TRBD1 (5 bases). The CDR3 is 15 residues long. Germline V gene sequence: CDR1 SEHNR, CDR2 FQNEAQ (reference sequence). Trimming pared 3 bases from V and 9 bases from J, leaving 15 bases between. Written as DNA, the CDR3 is TGTGCCAGCAGCTTTGGGGGGTCCGGGTTTTCACCCCTCCACTTT. Its protein product is CASSFGGSGFSPLHF.

In this sample, this clonotype turned up a few times. V usage is TRBV19 and J usage is TRBJ1-1; D is uncertain. Trimming removed 3 bases at V and 0 bases at J, with 5 bases between. Germline-derived CDR1 and CDR2 are LNHDA and SQIVND (reference sequence). The CDR3 spans 13 residues. The CDR3 nucleotides are TGTGCCAGTAGTATCACCATGAACACTGAAGCTTTCTTT. Translation: CASSITMNTEAFF.

In this sample, this clonotype turned up a few times. The chain links TRBV7-6 to TRBJ2-7; D unclear. This CDR3 contains 12 residues. Per germline, CDR1 SGHVS and CDR2 FNYEAQ. The germline V and J ends were trimmed by 5 bases and 7 bases, with 12 bases remaining between them. Written as DNA, the CDR3 is TGTGCCAGCAGCATCCCATTGGGGGAGCAGTACTTC. Translation: CASSIPLGEQYF.

This clonotype has only a few counts. One end of the junction does not line up with germline, which may come from a read error. The rearrangement links TRBV28 to TRBJ2-3, with 9 bases lining up with TRBD1. Germline V gives CDR1 MDHEN, CDR2 SYDVKM. This CDR3 has 17 residues. In DNA, the CDR3 is TGTGCCAGCACCCACCGGGACAGGGTGCCTAGCACAGGTACGCAGTATTTT. Translation gives CASTHRDRVPSTGTQYF. Supplemented by reference TRBV28 and TRBJ2-3, the full variable domain reads DVKVTQSSRYLVKRTGEKVFLECVQDMDHENMFWYRQDPGLGLRLIYFSYDVKMKEKGDIPEGYSVSREKKERFSLILESASTNQTSMYLCASTHRDRVPSTGTQYFGPGTRLTVL.

This clonotype was counted only a few times. This rearrangement joins TRBV29-1 to TRBJ2-1; 10 bases map to TRBD2. The J call is doubtful: the DNA matches TRBJ2-7 better. CDR3 length: 13 residues. In germline, CDR1 is SQVTM, CDR2 ANQGSEA. The CDR3 bases are TGCAGCGTTTTAGCGGGAGGTTCCTACGAGCAGTACTTC. Translated: CSVLAGGSYEQYF.

The genes are TRBV20-1 and TRBJ1-2; possibly TRBD1 for D (5 bases). Trimming took off 3 bases at V and 8 bases at J, with 16 bases between the two ends. Germline CDR1 reads DFQATT; CDR2 reads SNEGSKA (reference sequence). The CDR3 is 13 amino acids. The CDR3 DNA sequence: TGCAGTGCTAGTTTATTCGGGACTCGGGGCTACACCTTC. The encoded protein is CSASLFGTRGYTF.

This clonotype showed up just a few times. The rearrangement uses TRBV4-3 and TRBJ2-5, with 7 nucleotides matching TRBD2. This CDR3 comprises 16 residues. Per the germline V gene, CDR1 is LGHNA and CDR2 is YSLEER. The V and J ends lost 6 bases and 3 bases, in that order; junction bases with no gene match: 13. The CDR3 is CASRKWEGDPKETQYF. CDR3 in DNA: TGCGCCAGCAGAAAATGGGAGGGAGACCCAAAAGAGACCCAGTACTTC.

This clonotype has only a few counts. V gene TRBV4-3 combines with J gene TRBJ2-7, with D perhaps matching TRBD1 (5 bases). V gave up 1 base and J gave up 6 bases, with 13 bases separating them. This CDR3 is 14 amino acids long. In germline, CDR1 is LGHNA, CDR2 YSLEER. The CDR3 loop reads CASSQVIGRVEQYF. The CDR3 bases are TGCGCCAGCAGCCAAGTGATCGGCAGGGTCGAGCAGTACTTC.

With respect to this clonotype: This is likely a read error, given that the CDR3 carries no conserved phenylalanine or tryptophan at its end. The chain couples TRBV29-1 to TRBJ2-5, with D maybe TRBD1 (6 bases). Trimming took off 5 bases at V and 2 bases at J, with 12 bases between the two ends. The CDR3 is 13 amino acids. Per germline, CDR1 SQVTM and CDR2 ANQGSEA. The CDR3 sequence is CSVTTGKQETQYL. In DNA, the CDR3 is TGCAGCGTTACTACAGGGAAACAAGAGACCCAGTACCTC.

The table lists this clonotype with a few counts. The rearrangement uses TRBV18 and TRBJ1-6; 7 bases are shared with TRBD1. This CDR3 spans 15 amino acids. V was clipped by 4 bases and J by 6 bases; unmatched bases: 6. Looked up from germline, CDR1 is KGHSH and CDR2 is LQKENI. The CDR3 region is CASSLADRTNSPLHF. The CDR3 coding sequence is TGTGCCAGCTCACTTGCGGACAGGACTAATTCACCCCTCCACTTT.

This sequence joins TRBV28 and TRBJ2-7; D unresolved. Germline V gives CDR1 MDHEN, CDR2 SYDVKM. The CDR3 covers 15 residues. Trimming took off 2 bases at V and 0 bases at J, with 11 bases between the two ends. The CDR3 protein is CASSLPQDLSYEQYF. Written as DNA, the CDR3 is TGTGCCAGCAGTTTACCCCAGGACCTCTCCTACGAGCAGTACTTC.

This clonotype appeared a few times. The V call is TRBV7-2, the J call TRBJ2-7; 15 bases are a match to TRBD2. V lost 2 bases, J lost 6 bases, and 5 bases stayed unmatched. This CDR3 comprises 16 residues. Germline V gene data show CDR1 as SGHTA and CDR2 as FQGNSA. The CDR3 nucleotides read TGTGCCAGCAGCTTAAGGACTAGCGGGAGGGCCGGCGAGCAGTACTTC. The encoded protein is CASSLRTSGRAGEQYF.

This clonotype was counted ten times or more. The genes are TRBV4-3 and TRBJ2-7; 8 bases agree with TRBD1. CDR3 length equals 16 residues. Losses at the gene ends were 0 bases for V and 5 bases for J; bases not matched to a gene: 9. The germline CDR1 and CDR2 sequences are LGHNA and YSLEER. CDR3 sequence (DNA): TGCGCCAGCAGCCAAGACAGGGGGCAGTTCGCCAACGAGCAGTACTTC. Translating gives CASSQDRGQFANEQYF.

This clonotype has just one count. V and J are TRBV7-2 and TRBJ2-5, with TRBD2 matching 8 bases. This CDR3 has 13 residues. Per the germline V gene, CDR1 is SGHTA and CDR2 is FQGNSA. The V gene end was trimmed by 6 bases and the J gene end by 5 bases; junction bases not matched to a gene: 5. The chain's CDR3 is CASRGTSSETQYF. In nucleotides, the CDR3 is TGTGCCAGCAGGGGGACTAGTTCGGAGACCCAGTACTTC.

This clonotype was detected only a few times. This chain joins TRBV7-9 and TRBJ2-5, with unresolved D. This CDR3 region has 14 residues. Germline V CDR1 and CDR2: SEHNR, FQNEAQ (reference sequence). Trimming took off 5 bases at V and 5 bases at J, with 15 bases between the two ends. CDR3 coding DNA: TGTGCCAGCAGCCGGACGGATGGGATGGAGACCCAGTACTTC. This gives the protein CASSRTDGMETQYF. The entire variable domain, with the rest obtained from reference TRBV7-9 and TRBJ2-5, is as follows: DTGVSQNPRHKITKRGQNVTFRCDPISEHNRLYWYRQTLGQGPEFLTYFQNEAQLEKSRLLSDRFSAERPKGSFSTLEIQRTEQGDSAMYLCASSRTDGMETQYFGPGTRLLVL.

V is TRBV11-2 and J is TRBJ2-5, with 8 bases identical to TRBD2. CDR3 length equals 16 residues. The junction had 14 bases not matched to a gene; V was cut back by 7 bases and J by 4 bases. CDR1 is SGHAT, CDR2 FQNNGV, per germline. CDR3 loop: CASTGPGTRILETQYF. In nucleotides, the CDR3 is TGTGCCAGCACCGGACCCGGGACTAGGATATTAGAGACCCAGTACTTC.

This chain joins TRBV9 and TRBJ2-5; 10 bases map to TRBD2. V lost 0 bases to trimming and J lost 5 bases; unmatched junction nucleotides: 10. The CDR3 contains 17 residues. Germline CDR1 reads SGDLS; CDR2 reads YYNGEE. CDR3 coding DNA: TGTGCCAGCAGCGTAGGGGAAGCGGGGGGGCTGTCGGAGACCCAGTACTTC. It is translated as CASSVGEAGGLSETQYF.

This clonotype was counted a few times. This chain joins TRBV25-1 and TRBJ1-2; no clear D gene. This CDR3 has 14 amino acids. The V end lost 6 bases, the J end lost 3 bases, and 14 bases lay between the germline ends. In germline, CDR1 is MGHDK, CDR2 SYGVNS. Here the CDR3 reads CASRASGRDYGYTF. The CDR3 region has the DNA TGTGCCAGCAGGGCCAGCGGTCGAGACTATGGCTACACCTTC.

The chain combines TRBV7-9 with TRBJ1-3; tentative D call: TRBD1 (5 bases). Trimming took 4 bases from V and 0 from J, leaving 10 bases between them. This CDR3 has 15 amino acids. Germline-derived CDR1 and CDR2 are SEHNR and FQNEAQ (reference sequence). In nucleotides, the CDR3 is TGTGCCAGCAGCTCTCGGGACCTCTCTGGAAACACCATATATTTT. The encoded protein is CASSSRDLSGNTIYF.

This clonotype was observed a few times. V gene TRBV20-1 combines with J gene TRBJ1-3; TRBD1 is a possible D gene (6 bases). This CDR3 contains 15 residues. Deletions cut 2 bases from V and 0 bases from J, with 11 bases between. Germline CDR1 reads DFQATT; CDR2 reads SNEGSKA (reference sequence). The CDR3 protein is CSARPLDSSGNTIYF. CDR3 bases: TGCAGTGCTAGACCCTTGGACAGCTCTGGAAACACCATATATTTT.

V is TRBV21-1 and J is TRBJ1-5; TRBD1, the table's D call, was not compared with the DNA. TRBV21-1 is deemed a pseudogene. The CDR3 is 18 amino acids. The CDR3 bases are TGTGCCAGTAGCAAACAGGGGATCTGGGTCCCTAGCAATCAGCCCCAGCATTTT. Translation: CASSKQGIWVPSNQPQHF.

The chain couples TRBV11-2 to TRBJ2-1; 13 nucleotides agree with TRBD2. CDR1 is SGHAT, CDR2 FQNNGV, per germline. The CDR3 is 16 amino acids. For the CDR3, the DNA is TGTGCGATTGGCCGGACTAGCGGGAGCTCCTACAATGAGCAGTTCTTC. Translating gives CAIGRTSGSSYNEQFF.

The J gene is TRBJ2-3, the V gene TRBV19; tentatively, D is TRBD1 (6 bases). The germline CDR1 and CDR2 sequences are LNHDA and SQIVND (reference sequence). The germline V and J ends were trimmed by 1 base and 0 bases, with 20 bases remaining between them. This CDR3 comprises 19 residues. The chain's CDR3 is CASSIGGWARQGSTDTQYF. CDR3 coding DNA: TGTGCCAGTAGTATAGGCGGATGGGCCCGGCAGGGGAGCACAGATACGCAGTATTTT.

This clonotype was seen more than once but under ten times. The rearrangement links TRBV7-2 to TRBJ1-1; D is ambiguous. CDR3 length: 13 residues. Germline V gives CDR1 SGHTA, CDR2 FQGNSA. V dropped 4 bases and J dropped 4 bases, with 10 bases sitting between them. The CDR3 protein is CASSYRMGTEAFF. In nucleotides, the CDR3 is TGTGCCAGCAGCTATCGTATGGGCACTGAAGCTTTCTTT.